This TCR beta chain was found in a study of blood T cell repertoires in COVID-19. In the study overall: T cells, B-cell-depleted T cells, or PBMCs supplied cDNA or gDNA.

The protocol was immunoSEQ multiplex PCR, while the TCRdb copy is restricted to in-frame clones and leaves out a portion. Of some 200,000 clones listed, 94% were seen once; the top ten hold roughly 0.7%. The CDR3 extends over 14 amino acids. Germline V gives CDR1 LNHDA, CDR2 SQIVND (reference sequence). Trimming shortened V by 5 bases and J by 1 base, and 11 bases separated the two germline ends. This clone has only one observation. This clonotype was sampled from a man aged 25-45 years with COVID-19, enrolled during active disease. This chain links TRBV19 with TRBJ1-2, with D uncertain. Sequenced: peripheral blood. CDR3 amino acids: CASSWASDNYGYTF. The CDR3 nucleotides read TGTGCCAGTAGTTGGGCGTCAGATAACTATGGCTACACCTTC.